Only a few counts were recorded for the clone carrying this TCR beta chain. The same CDR3 is also encoded by other DNA sequences in this sample. Per the germline V gene, CDR1 is DFQATT and CDR2 is SNEGSKA (reference sequence). This CDR3 has 11 amino acids. V lost 0 bases, J lost 11 bases, and 10 bases lay in between. This specimen belongs to a study of shared clonotypes between healthy human individuals. Sequencing used immunoSEQ multiplex PCR; TCRdb keeps in-frame clones, though not all of them. The profile shows roughly 2.5 million clones, more than 90% of them singletons. This receptor was taken from a man between 18 and 35 years old in good health. The sample comprised naive CD4+ T cells sorted from blood. This sample's subset: CD45RA+ positively selected. The rearrangement links TRBV20-1 to TRBJ1-1, with D unclear. The CDR3 is CSARDFNGAFF. The CDR3 DNA reads TGCAGTGCTAGAGATTTCAACGGTGCTTTCTTT.